The 20 T cell receptor beta chains below come from one sample, sequenced in a study of cytomegalovirus exposure and HLA in healthy donors. Amplification used 60 Vbeta primers and 13 Jbeta primers. This table comes from immunoSEQ multiplex PCR, and its TCRdb copy is limited to in-frame clones, with some not included. Of under 150,000 clones listed, 73% are singletons. The material sequenced was PBMCs. The receptors shown here come from a human donor in good health.

The chain has TRBV18 and TRBJ1-3; D unresolved. V was cut by 3 bases and J by 0 bases, with 6 bases left in between. CDR1 is KGHSH, CDR2 LQKENI, per germline. CDR3 size: 14 residues. DNA for the CDR3: TGTGCCAGCTCACCTTCCTCCTCTGGAAACACCATATATTTT. Translated, it gives CASSPSSSGNTIYF.

The rearrangement links TRBV5-1 to TRBJ2-5, with D perhaps TRBD2 (5 bases). Trimming cost V 0 bases and J 5 bases, with 14 bases left between them. Germline V gene sequence: CDR1 SGHRS, CDR2 YFSETQ. The CDR3 covers 15 residues. DNA for the CDR3: TGCGCCAGCAGCTTGGGGGCCTCTCGAGGGGAGACCCAGTACTTC. Protein product: CASSLGASRGETQYF.

V is TRBV6-5 and J is TRBJ1-1; TRBD1 matches 8 bases. Per germline, CDR1 MNHEY and CDR2 SVGAGI. With 0 bases clipped from V and 1 base from J, the junction kept 1 base outside the gene matches. The CDR3 has 15 residues. CDR3: CASSYSQGANTEAFF. CDR3 bases: TGTGCCAGCAGTTACTCCCAGGGGGCGAACACTGAAGCTTTCTTT.

Note on this clone: This sample also contains other DNA sequences that code for the same CDR3. The chain links TRBV7-8 to TRBJ2-1; 7 nucleotides agree with TRBD2. The germline CDR1 and CDR2 sequences are SGHVS and FQNEAQ. The V segment lost 1 base and the J segment 3 bases; nucleotides outside the gene matches: 3. This CDR3 is built from 15 residues. The CDR3 spells CASSLGLADYNEQFF. DNA of the CDR3: TGTGCCAGCAGCTTAGGGCTAGCGGACTACAATGAGCAGTTCTTC.

The chain uses TRBV27 and TRBJ2-7, with a possible D match to TRBD2 (5 bases). The CDR3 sequence is 13 residues long. Germline assignment: CDR1 MNHEY and CDR2 SMNVEV (reference sequence). V lost 3 bases, J lost 3 bases, and 9 bases lay in between. This CDR3 reads CASSFAGDYEQYF. The CDR3 DNA sequence: TGTGCCAGCAGTTTTGCGGGCGACTACGAGCAGTACTTC.

This clone was observed a handful of times. The chain couples TRBV9 to TRBJ1-3; D gene unclear. CDR3 size: 13 residues. Germline assignment: CDR1 SGDLS and CDR2 YYNGEE. Trimming removed 0 bases from V and 4 bases from J, with 5 bases in between. Written as DNA, the CDR3 is TGTGCCAGCAGCGTAGGGAGGGGAAACACCATATATTTT. It codes for CASSVGRGNTIYF.

V and J are TRBV25-1 and TRBJ1-1, with D tentatively TRBD1 (5 bases). CDR3 length equals 13 residues. Germline CDR1 reads MGHDK; CDR2 reads SYGVNS. Trimming shortened V by 7 bases and J by 3 bases, and 12 bases separated the two germline ends. The CDR3 sequence: CASKARVYTEAFF. DNA for the CDR3: TGTGCCAGCAAGGCCAGGGTTTACACTGAAGCTTTCTTT.

This clone appeared a few times. The chain carries TRBV12-5 and TRBJ2-1; 13 bases match TRBD2. The ends lost 6 bases at V and 10 bases at J; junction bases unmatched: 6. CDR3 length equals 14 residues. Germline V lookup: CDR1 LGHNT, CDR2 FRNRAP. As DNA, the CDR3 is TGTGCTAGTGGGAACGGACTAGCGGGAGACGAGCAGTTCTTC. This codes for CASGNGLAGDEQFF. The complete variable domain, with remaining parts taken from reference TRBV12-5 and TRBJ2-1, reads DARVTQTPRHKVTEMGQEVTMRCQPILGHNTVFWYRQTMMQGLELLAYFRNRAPLDDSGMPKDRFSAEMPDATLATLKIQPSEPRDSAVYFCASGNGLAGDEQFFGPGTRLTVL.

The chain couples TRBV11-3 to TRBJ2-3, with D perhaps matching TRBD1 (6 bases). The germline V gene has CDR1 SGHNT and CDR2 YENEEA. The V gene lost 1 base and the J gene lost 2 bases, with 13 bases spanning the gap. This CDR3 is built from 16 residues. The chain's CDR3 is CASSLGAGANTDTQYF. The CDR3, as DNA: TGTGCCAGCAGCTTAGGGGCAGGGGCCAACACAGATACGCAGTATTTT. Drawing the rest from reference TRBV11-3 and TRBJ2-3, the complete variable domain is EAGVVQSPRYKIIEKKQPVAFWCNPISGHNTLYWYLQNLGQGPELLIRYENEEAVDDSQLPKDRFSAERLKGVDSTLKIQPAELGDSAVYLCASSLGAGANTDTQYFGPGTRLTVL.

This chain connects TRBV11-2 to TRBJ2-1; D may be TRBD2 (5 bases). The CDR3 covers 16 residues. Per germline, CDR1 SGHAT and CDR2 FQNNGV. Trimming removed 1 base from V and 8 bases from J, with 18 bases in between. This CDR3 reads CASSLGTSGVWHEQFF. As DNA, the CDR3 is TGTGCCAGCAGCTTAGGTACTAGTGGGGTTTGGCATGAGCAGTTCTTC.

CDR3 bases: TGTGCCAGCAGCTCCGCGTTTGAGGCAAACACTGAAGCTTTCTTT. This sequence encodes CASSSAFEANTEAFF. This chain joins TRBV7-8 and TRBJ1-1; D is ambiguous. Germline V lookup: CDR1 SGHVS, CDR2 FQNEAQ. Between the trimmed V and J ends, which lost 4 bases and 2 bases, there was a span of 14 bases. CDR3 length equals 15 residues.

The V gene is TRBV9, the J gene TRBJ2-5, with TRBD2 matching over 9 bases. The junction had 6 bases not matched to a gene; V was cut back by 8 bases and J by 1 base. Germline CDR1 SGDLS, CDR2 YYNGEE. The CDR3 has 14 residues. The CDR3 sequence is CASSSGGTQETQYF. The DNA of the CDR3 is TGTGCCAGTTCGAGCGGGGGGACCCAAGAGACCCAGTACTTC.

The chain links TRBV28 to TRBJ1-4, with D maybe TRBD1 (6 bases). This CDR3 is built from 14 residues. V shed 5 bases and J shed 7 bases, with 14 bases lying between them. Germline CDR1 reads MDHEN; CDR2 reads SYDVKM. This chain's CDR3 is CASSPGGQGEKLFF. CDR3 DNA: TGTGCCAGCAGTCCGGGGGGCCAAGGTGAAAAACTGTTTTTT. Looking up the rest from reference TRBV28 and TRBJ1-4 gives the full variable domain: DVKVTQSSRYLVKRTGEKVFLECVQDMDHENMFWYRQDPGLGLRLIYFSYDVKMKEKGDIPEGYSVSREKKERFSLILESASTNQTSMYLCASSPGGQGEKLFFGSGTQLSVL.

This rearrangement joins TRBV29-1 to TRBJ2-1, with 8 bases lining up with TRBD2. Germline CDR1 reads SQVTM; CDR2 reads ANQGSEA. The CDR3 is 14 residues long. V shed 4 bases, J shed 6 bases, and the junction held 8 bases outside the gene matches. CDR3 bases: TGCAGCGTTGGATCGGGGGGGTCGGGCAATGAGCAGTTCTTC. Translated: CSVGSGGSGNEQFF.

The rearrangement joins TRBV7-9 to TRBJ1-6, with D possibly TRBD1 on 5 matching bases. The V end was cut by 5 bases, the J end by 0 bases, with 11 bases between. The CDR3 has 16 amino acids. Germline assignment: CDR1 SEHNR and CDR2 FQNEAQ (reference sequence). CDR3 in amino acids: CASSREGSSYNSPLHF. The CDR3 nucleotides read TGTGCCAGCAGCCGGGAGGGGAGCTCCTATAATTCACCCCTCCACTTT.

The genes are TRBV5-1 and TRBJ2-2, with D maybe TRBD1 (6 bases). V shed 0 bases and J shed 1 base, with 10 bases lying between them. The length of the CDR3 is 16 residues. The V gene's germline CDR1 is SGHRS and CDR2 YFSETQ. The CDR3 here is CASSLGQALNTGELFF. In DNA, the CDR3 is TGCGCCAGCAGCTTGGGACAGGCTTTGAACACCGGGGAGCTGTTTTTT.

This sequence joins TRBV4-1 and TRBJ2-7, with 9 bases matching TRBD2. The CDR3 has 16 amino acids. Germline CDR1 MGHRA, CDR2 YSYEKL. J gave up 5 bases and V 2 bases, and 10 bases lay outside the gene matches. The CDR3 sequence is CASSQYPSGRSHEQYF. The CDR3 bases are TGCGCCAGCAGCCAATACCCAAGCGGGAGGTCCCACGAGCAGTACTTC.

The chain has TRBV7-9 and TRBJ2-3; 11 bases are shared with TRBD2. There are 17 residues in the CDR3. With 0 bases clipped from V and 5 bases from J, the junction kept 7 bases outside the gene matches. Germline CDR1 reads SEHNR; CDR2 reads FQNEAQ (reference sequence). Here the CDR3 reads CASSLALAGGKGDTQYF. As DNA, the CDR3 is TGTGCCAGCAGCTTAGCGCTAGCGGGAGGCAAGGGAGATACGCAGTATTTT.

This clone was picked up a small number of times. The chain carries TRBV6-4 and TRBJ2-3; 8 bases are a match to TRBD2. Germline assignment: CDR1 MRHNA and CDR2 SNTAGT. The junction had 6 bases not matched to a gene; V was cut back by 5 bases and J by 2 bases. CDR3 length: 15 residues. The CDR3 DNA reads as TGTGCCAGCAGTCCTAGCGGGCCACTCACAGATACGCAGTATTTT. Its translation is CASSPSGPLTDTQYF.

A single count supports this clone. This rearrangement joins TRBV27 to TRBJ1-2; maybe TRBD1 (5 bases). The CDR3 sequence is 15 residues long. V lost 0 bases and J lost 1, with 9 bases in between. CDR1 MNHEY and CDR2 SMNVEV come from the germline V gene (reference sequence). CDR3 DNA sequence: TGTGCCAGCAGTTTATCTGGGGGGGGTAACTATGGCTACACCTTC. Amino acids: CASSLSGGGNYGYTF.